One T cell receptor (beta chain) is described in this entry. This receptor's antigen is unknown. No much larger clone exists at a distance of one base, and base qualities are not known. For deep sequencing, each PBMC sample was run in six replicates, with libraries mostly built from 400 to 550 ng of input genomic DNA. The immunoSEQ hsTCRbeta kit was used to prepare TCRbeta libraries according to the manufacturer's instructions. Sequencing of the completed libraries took place using an Illumina NovaSeq 6000 S4 flow cell after they had been pooled to about 3.2 nM. The source study handled its data this way. The immunoSEQ Analyzer was used for raw data preprocessing and quality control. The analysis was restricted to productive rearrangements, with each unique CDR3 amino acid sequence defining a clonotype. Repertoire clonality was estimated as the Gini-Simpson index, which was computed with the R package tcR. Student's t test was used to compare Gini indices, while Pearson correlation assessed associations with tumor size change. What TCRdb holds here is the immuneACCESS table cut down to in-frame rearrangements. Part of the clones is not present; checked against another copy, under half of the missing clones reflect an unresolved V gene, and the others are unexplained. Clone size and the V and J calls come from that table; the DNA yielded D and trimming. This sample gives 65,000 to 70,000 clones in total; less than 90% of them show up just once. Together, the top ten hold less than 3% of the sample.

This sample was included in a study of neoadjuvant anti-PD-1 for oral cavity cancer (dated by TCRdb to the early 2020s). For the wider study: Before undergoing curative-intent surgical resection, most patients got three to four biweekly nivolumab doses at 3 mg/kg. Patients without progression received a fourth nivolumab dose around day 43 and underwent definitive surgical resection on days 50-56. Under RECIST 1.1, a patient counted as a responder if showing complete response, partial response or stable disease, and as a non-responder if showing progression. The parent correlative cohort included some twelve patients, with an approximately 34% response rate.

The sample's time point, from its label and the paper: after neoadjuvant nivolumab, at surgical resection. Patients had been newly diagnosed with stage II-IVA oral cavity squamous cell carcinoma, and no prior systemic or radiation treatment had been given to the patients. The cohort was made up of patients with locally advanced, HPV-negative oral cavity squamous cell carcinoma. Peripheral blood mononuclear cells were analyzed directly and were not maintained or expanded in culture. Samples were obtained from a longitudinal correlative study of a single-arm phase II trial of neoadjuvant nivolumab in oral cavity squamous cell carcinoma. Subject-matched pre- and post-treatment PBMCs and tumors from three responders and three non-responders underwent genomic DNA-based TCRbeta sequencing. Peripheral blood mononuclear cells were collected before nivolumab treatment and again after treatment, at the time of surgery. Genomic DNA was isolated from PBMCs using the Maxwell RSC DNA from Cells kit.

Paper-wide results and their limitations: Only a few patients per response group were included in the TCR analyses, and larger cohorts for validation were called for by the authors. After neoadjuvant nivolumab, significantly higher T cell clonality (Gini index) was found within PBMCs in non-responders than in responders. Higher pretreatment blood Treg/Th17 ratios correlated with both higher pretreatment blood TCRbeta clonality and lower post-treatment tumor TCRbeta clonality.

The germline V gene supplies CDR1 SGHTA and CDR2 FQGTGA. Germline trimming amounts to 5 bases on V and 5 bases on J, with 13 as the count of junction bases outside the gene matches. The CDR3 has 16 amino acids, counting the end cysteine and phenylalanine. Just the 48-base CDR3 DNA is kept, in frame starting at base 1. The receptor was derived from a person between 35 and 79 years old with oral cavity squamous cell carcinoma. The input for sequencing was PBMCs, taken after nivolumab (anti-PD-1) treatment. The chain is assembled from TRBV7-3 and TRBJ2-5, with 8 bases aligning to TRBD1. The DNA is TGTGCCAGCAGCCCATCCCCCCGGACAGGGCAGGAGACCCAGTACTTC. This translates into CASSPSPRTGQETQYF.